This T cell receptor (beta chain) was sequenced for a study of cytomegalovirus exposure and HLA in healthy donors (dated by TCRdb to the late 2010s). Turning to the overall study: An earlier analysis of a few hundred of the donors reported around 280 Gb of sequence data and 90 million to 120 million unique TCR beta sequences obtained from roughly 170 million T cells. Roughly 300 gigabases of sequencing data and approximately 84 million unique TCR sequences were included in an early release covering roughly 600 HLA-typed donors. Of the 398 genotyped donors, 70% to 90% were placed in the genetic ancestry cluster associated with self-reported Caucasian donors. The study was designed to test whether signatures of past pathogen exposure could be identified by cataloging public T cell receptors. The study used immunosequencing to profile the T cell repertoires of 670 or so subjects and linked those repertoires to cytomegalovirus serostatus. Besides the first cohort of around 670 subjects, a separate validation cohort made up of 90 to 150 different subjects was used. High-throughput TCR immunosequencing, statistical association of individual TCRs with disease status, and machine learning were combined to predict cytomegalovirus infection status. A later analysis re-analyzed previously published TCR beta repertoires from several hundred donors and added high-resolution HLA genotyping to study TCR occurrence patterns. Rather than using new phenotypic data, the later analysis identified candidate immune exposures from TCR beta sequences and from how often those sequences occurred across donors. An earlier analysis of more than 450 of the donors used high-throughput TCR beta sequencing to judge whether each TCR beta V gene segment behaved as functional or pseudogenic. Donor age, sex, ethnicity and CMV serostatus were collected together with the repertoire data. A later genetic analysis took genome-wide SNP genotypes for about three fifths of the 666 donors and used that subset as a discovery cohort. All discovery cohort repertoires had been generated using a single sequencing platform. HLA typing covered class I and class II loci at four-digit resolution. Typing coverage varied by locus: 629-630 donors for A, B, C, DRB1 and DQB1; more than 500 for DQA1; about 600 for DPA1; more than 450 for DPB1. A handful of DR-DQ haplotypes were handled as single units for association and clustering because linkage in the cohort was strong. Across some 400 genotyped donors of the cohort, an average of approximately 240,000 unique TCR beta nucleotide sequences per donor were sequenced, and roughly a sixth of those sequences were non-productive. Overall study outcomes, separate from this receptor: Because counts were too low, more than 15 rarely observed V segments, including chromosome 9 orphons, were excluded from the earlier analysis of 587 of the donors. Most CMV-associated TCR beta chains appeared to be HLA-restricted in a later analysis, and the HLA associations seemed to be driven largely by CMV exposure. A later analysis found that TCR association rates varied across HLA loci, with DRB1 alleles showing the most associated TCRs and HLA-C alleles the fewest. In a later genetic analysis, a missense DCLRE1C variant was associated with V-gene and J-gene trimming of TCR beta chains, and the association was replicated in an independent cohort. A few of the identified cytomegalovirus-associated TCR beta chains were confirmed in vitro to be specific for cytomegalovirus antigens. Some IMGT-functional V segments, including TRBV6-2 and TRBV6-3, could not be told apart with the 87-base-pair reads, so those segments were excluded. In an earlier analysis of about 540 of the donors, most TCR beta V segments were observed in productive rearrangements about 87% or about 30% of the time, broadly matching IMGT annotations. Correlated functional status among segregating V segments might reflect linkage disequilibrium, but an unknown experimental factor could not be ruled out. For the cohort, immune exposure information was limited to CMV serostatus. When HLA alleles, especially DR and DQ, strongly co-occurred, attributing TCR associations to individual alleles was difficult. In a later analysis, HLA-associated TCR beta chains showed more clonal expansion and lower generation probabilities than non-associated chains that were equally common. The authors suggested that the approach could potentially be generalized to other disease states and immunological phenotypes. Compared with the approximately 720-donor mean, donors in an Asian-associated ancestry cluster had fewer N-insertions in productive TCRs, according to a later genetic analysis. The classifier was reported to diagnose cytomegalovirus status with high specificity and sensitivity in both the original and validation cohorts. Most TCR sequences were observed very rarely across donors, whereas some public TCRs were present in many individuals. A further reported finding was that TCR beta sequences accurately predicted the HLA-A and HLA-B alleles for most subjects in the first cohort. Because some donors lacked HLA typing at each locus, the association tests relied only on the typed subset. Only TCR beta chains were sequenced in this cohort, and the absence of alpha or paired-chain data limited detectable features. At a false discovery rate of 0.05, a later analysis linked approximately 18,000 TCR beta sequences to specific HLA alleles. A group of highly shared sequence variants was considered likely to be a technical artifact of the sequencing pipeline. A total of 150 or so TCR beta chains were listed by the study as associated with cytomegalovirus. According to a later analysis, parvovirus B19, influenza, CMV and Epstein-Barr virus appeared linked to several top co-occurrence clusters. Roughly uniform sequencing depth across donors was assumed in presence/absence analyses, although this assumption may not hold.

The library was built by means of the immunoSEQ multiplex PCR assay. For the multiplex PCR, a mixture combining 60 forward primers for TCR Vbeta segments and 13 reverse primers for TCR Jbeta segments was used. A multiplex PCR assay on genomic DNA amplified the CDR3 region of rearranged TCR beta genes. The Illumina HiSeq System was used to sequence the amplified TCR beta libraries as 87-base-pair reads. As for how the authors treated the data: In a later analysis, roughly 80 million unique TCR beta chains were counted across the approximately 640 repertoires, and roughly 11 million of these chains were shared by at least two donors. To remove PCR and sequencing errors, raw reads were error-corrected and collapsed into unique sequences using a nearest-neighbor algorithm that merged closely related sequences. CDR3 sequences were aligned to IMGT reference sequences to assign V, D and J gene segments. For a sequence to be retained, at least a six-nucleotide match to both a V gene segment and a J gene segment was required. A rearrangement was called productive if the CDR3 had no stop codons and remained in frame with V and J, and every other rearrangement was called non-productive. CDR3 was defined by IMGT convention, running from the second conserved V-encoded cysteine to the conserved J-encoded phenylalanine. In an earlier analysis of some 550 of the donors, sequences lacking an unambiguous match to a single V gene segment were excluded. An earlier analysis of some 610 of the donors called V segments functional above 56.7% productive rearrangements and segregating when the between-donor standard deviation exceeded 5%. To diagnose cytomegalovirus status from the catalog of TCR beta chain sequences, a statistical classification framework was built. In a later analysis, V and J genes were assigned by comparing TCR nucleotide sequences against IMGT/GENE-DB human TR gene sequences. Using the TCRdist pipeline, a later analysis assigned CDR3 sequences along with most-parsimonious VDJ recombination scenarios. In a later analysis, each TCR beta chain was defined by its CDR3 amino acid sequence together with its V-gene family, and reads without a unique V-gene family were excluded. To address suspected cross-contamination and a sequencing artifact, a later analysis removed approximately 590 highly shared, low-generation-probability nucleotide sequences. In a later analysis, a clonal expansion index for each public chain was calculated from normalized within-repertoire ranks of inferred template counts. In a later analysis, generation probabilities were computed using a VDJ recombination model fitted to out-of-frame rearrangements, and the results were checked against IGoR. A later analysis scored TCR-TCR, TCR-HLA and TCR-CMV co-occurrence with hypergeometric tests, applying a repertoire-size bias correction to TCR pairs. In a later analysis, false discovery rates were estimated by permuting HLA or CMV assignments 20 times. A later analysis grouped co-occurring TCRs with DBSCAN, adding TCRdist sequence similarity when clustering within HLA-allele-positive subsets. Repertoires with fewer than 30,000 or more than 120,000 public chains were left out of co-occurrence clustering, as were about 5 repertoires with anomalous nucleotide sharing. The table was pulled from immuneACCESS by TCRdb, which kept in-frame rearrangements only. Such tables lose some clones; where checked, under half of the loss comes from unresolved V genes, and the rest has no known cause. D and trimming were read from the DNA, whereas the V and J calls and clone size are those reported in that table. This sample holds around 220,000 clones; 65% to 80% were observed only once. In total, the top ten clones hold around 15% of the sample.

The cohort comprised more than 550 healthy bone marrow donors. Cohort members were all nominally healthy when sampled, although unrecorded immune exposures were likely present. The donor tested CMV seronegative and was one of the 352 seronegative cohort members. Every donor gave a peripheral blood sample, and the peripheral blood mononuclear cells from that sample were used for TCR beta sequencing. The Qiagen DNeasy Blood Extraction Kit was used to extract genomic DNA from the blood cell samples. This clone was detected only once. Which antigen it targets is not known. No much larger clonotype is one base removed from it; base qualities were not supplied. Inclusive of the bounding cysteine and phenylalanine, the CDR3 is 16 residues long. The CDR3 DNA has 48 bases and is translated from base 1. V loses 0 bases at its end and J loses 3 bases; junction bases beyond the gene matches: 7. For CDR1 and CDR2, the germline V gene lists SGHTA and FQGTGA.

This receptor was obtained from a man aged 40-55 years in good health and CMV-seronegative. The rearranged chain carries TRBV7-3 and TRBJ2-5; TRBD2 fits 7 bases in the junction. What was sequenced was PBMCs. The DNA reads TGTGCCAGCAGCTTAACGGGGCTAGCGGCTAAAGAGACCCAGTACTTC. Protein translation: CASSLTGLAAKETQYF.